What follows are 10 T cell receptor beta chains derived from one specimen sequenced in a study of human T cells and chemical hapten exposure. This sample's time point: pre-sensitization, week 0. The treatment: therapeutic diphenylcyclopropenone sensitization with weekly scalp DPC. TCRdb itself ran the RACE reads through MiXCR, one entry per CDR3 protein. Seen here are more than 250,000 distinct CDR3 sequences, almost 8% observed once, and the top ten hold 1.2%. Sequencing used whole blood, obtained in connection with sensitization to the hapten diphenylcyclopropenone (DPC). Receptors were obtained from a man younger than 30 with alopecia areata. Some clones in this sample may be carry-over from other donors' samples.

The chain carries TRBV7-9 and TRBJ1-1; the D gene is possibly TRBD1 (5 bases). Trimming removed 1 base at V and 6 bases at J, with 9 bases between. The CDR3 sequence is 13 residues long. The germline V gene encodes CDR1 SEHNR and CDR2 FQNEAQ (reference sequence). The CDR3 DNA sequence: TGTGCCAGCAGCTTAGGGGGGGTGCCTGAAGCTTTCTTT. This encodes CASSLGGVPEAFF.

This clonotype came up a few times. This rearrangement joins TRBV4-3 to TRBJ1-1; TRBD1 matches at 9 bases. This CDR3 has 16 residues. Germline V lookup: CDR1 LGHNA, CDR2 YSLEER. Trimming at V came to 3 bases and at J to 6 bases, leaving 11 bases not matched to a gene. The CDR3 sequence is CASSQARITGGPEAFF. The CDR3 DNA reads TGCGCCAGCAGCCAGGCGAGGATCACAGGGGGCCCTGAAGCTTTCTTT.

This clonotype has only a few counts. CDR3 DNA: TGCGCCAGCAGTCCCCGGGCATCGAGAAACACCATATATTTT. This sequence encodes CASSPRASRNTIYF. The chain links TRBV4-3 to TRBJ1-3; D call uncertain. Germline V gives CDR1 LGHNA, CDR2 YSLEER. The CDR3 runs 14 residues. The V end was cut by 6 bases, the J end by 5 bases, with 14 bases between.

This clonotype was observed a few times. The CDR3: CASRLTGRDTQYF. CDR3 DNA: TGTGCCAGCAGACTAACAGGGCGGGATACGCAGTATTTT. The V call is TRBV11-1, the J call TRBJ2-3; possible D gene TRBD1, 6 bases. Germline V gene sequence: CDR1 SGHAT, CDR2 FQDESV (reference sequence). V was pared by 6 bases and J by 6 bases, with 13 bases between. CDR3 length: 13 amino acids. Full variable domain (remainder filled in from reference TRBV11-1 and TRBJ2-3): EAEVAQSPRYKITEKSQAVAFWCDPISGHATLYWYRQILGQGPELLVQFQDESVVDDSQLPKDRFSAERLKGVDSTLKIQPAELGDSAMYLCASRLTGRDTQYFGPGTRLTVL.

This clonotype came up many times. The V gene is TRBV7-9, the J gene TRBJ2-7; perhaps D is TRBD1 or TRBD2 (5 bases each). The CDR3 is made up of 13 amino acids. Trimming left V 5 bases short and J 3 bases short, with 11 bases between. Germline CDR1 and CDR2: SEHNR and FQNEAQ (reference sequence). Written as DNA, the CDR3 is TGTGCCAGCAGCACGAGGGGATACTACGAGCAGTACTTC. Protein product: CASSTRGYYEQYF.

The J gene is TRBJ2-1, the V gene TRBV7-3; D not certain. The CDR3 has 16 residues. Germline V gene sequence: CDR1 SGHTA, CDR2 FQGTGA. V dropped 1 base and J dropped 5 bases, with 15 bases sitting between them. The CDR3 nucleotides are TGTGCCAGCAGCTTAAATGGTCCTCGGGTTAACAATGAGCAGTTCTTC. This translates into CASSLNGPRVNNEQFF.

The chain joins TRBV7-9 to TRBJ1-2; a weak D match, TRBD1 (6 bases). The CDR3 is made up of 12 amino acids. Germline CDR1 reads SEHNR; CDR2 reads FQNEAQ (reference sequence). Deletions cut 5 bases from V and 7 bases from J, with 11 bases between. The CDR3 coding sequence is TGTGCCAGCAGCCCCAGGGGTCCTGGCTACACCTTC. The encoded protein is CASSPRGPGYTF.

Notes on this clonotype: With a much larger clone just one base away, this may be a read error. As the CDR3 is not closed by the conserved phenylalanine or tryptophan, this likely results from a read error. The V and J genes are TRBV5-1 and TRBJ2-1; no definite D call. V gave up 4 bases and J gave up 0 bases, with 14 bases separating them. The germline CDR1 and CDR2 sequences are SGHRS and YFSETQ. CDR3 length equals 16 residues. The CDR3: CASSQDSSRSYNEQFS. As DNA, the CDR3 is TGCGCCAGCAGCCAAGACTCCTCCCGCTCCTACAATGAGCAGTTCTCC.

The chain has TRBV5-1 and TRBJ2-3; the match to TRBD1 covers 11 bases. The germline CDR1 and CDR2 sequences are SGHRS and YFSETQ. Trimming cost V 3 bases and J 4 bases; bases outside gene matches: 4. The CDR3 extends over 15 amino acids. The CDR3 DNA follows: TGCGCCAGCAGCTCCGGGACAGGGGGTGCAGATACGCAGTATTTT. Residues: CASSSGTGGADTQYF.

The CDR3 sequence is CATSVAGTGELFF. The DNA for the CDR3 is TGTGCCACCAGTGTAGCGGGAACCGGGGAGCTGTTTTTT. The rearrangement joins TRBV24-1 to TRBJ2-2, with TRBD2 matching 8 bases. This CDR3 contains 13 residues. J lost 5 bases, V lost 5 bases, and 0 bases had no gene match. Germline V lookup: CDR1 KGHDR, CDR2 SFDVKD.